The next 7 T cell receptor beta chains were all read from a single sample in a study of T-cell memory formation after mild COVID-19. Via MiXCR, TCRdb re-called the 5' RACE reads, giving one row per CDR3 protein. This table has a few hundred thousand distinct CDR3 sequences, around 27% appearing once. The source material was PBMCs or a T cell subset sorted from them (not recorded which). The receptors shown here come from an adult woman who had mild COVID-19 (a few samples of this study predate the infection). Cell type and time point are not known.

The V gene is TRBV6-6, the J gene TRBJ2-7; no firm D call. The CDR3 runs to 15 residues. The germline V gene encodes CDR1 MNHNY and CDR2 SVGAGI (reference sequence). Deletions cut 6 bases from V and 2 bases from J, with 17 bases between. The DNA for the CDR3 is TGTGCCAGCAGAACGACCCGACACGGTGCCTACGAGCAGTACTTC. It is translated as CASRTTRHGAYEQYF.

V and J are TRBV7-9 and TRBJ2-7, with a tentative D call TRBD2 (5 bases). Germline assignment: CDR1 SEHNR and CDR2 FQNEAQ (reference sequence). Trimming took off 3 bases at V and 0 bases at J, with 15 bases between the two ends. The CDR3 contains 16 residues. DNA for the CDR3: TGTGCCAGCAGCTTCGCGAGCGGCCCAAGCTCCTACGAGCAGTACTTC. Residues: CASSFASGPSSYEQYF. The full variable domain, completed using reference TRBV7-9 and TRBJ2-7, is DTGVSQNPRHKITKRGQNVTFRCDPISEHNRLYWYRQTLGQGPEFLTYFQNEAQLEKSRLLSDRFSAERPKGSFSTLEIQRTEQGDSAMYLCASSFASGPSSYEQYFGPGTRLTVT.

This clonotype was observed a few times. The rearrangement uses TRBV5-5 and TRBJ2-3; 10 bases are a match to TRBD2. Trimming cost V 4 bases and J 0 bases; bases outside gene matches: 8. CDR3 length: 17 amino acids. Per germline, CDR1 SGHKS and CDR2 YYEKEE (reference sequence). This CDR3 reads CASSRASGGLSTDTQYF. The DNA of the CDR3 is TGTGCCAGCAGCAGGGCTAGCGGGGGCCTTAGCACAGATACGCAGTATTTT.

This clonotype came up a few times. The genes are TRBV5-1 and TRBJ2-3; TRBD1 aligns across 7 bases. The CDR3 consists of 15 residues. The germline CDR1 and CDR2 sequences are SGHRS and YFSETQ. V shed 8 bases and J 2 bases; nucleotides not matched to a gene: 11. CDR3 in DNA: TGCGCCAGTCGGCAACAGGGGCAGAACACAGATACGCAGTATTTT. As protein: CASRQQGQNTDTQYF.

The sample holds a few counts of this clonotype. This chain links TRBV7-9 with TRBJ2-5, with D unresolved. Germline CDR1 SEHNR, CDR2 FQNEAQ (reference sequence). This CDR3 contains 15 residues. V lost 1 base and J 2 bases, leaving 11 bases between the germline ends. The CDR3 bases are TGTGCCAGCAGCTTAGTTCCAGCGCGACAAGAGACCCAGTACTTC. Protein product: CASSLVPARQETQYF.

The chain links TRBV4-1 to TRBJ1-2, with 8 bases fitting TRBD1. The germline CDR1 and CDR2 sequences are MGHRA and YSYEKL. The CDR3 has 12 residues. V shed 3 bases, J shed 14 bases, and the junction held 8 bases outside the gene matches. As DNA, the CDR3 is TGCGCCAGCAGCCAGGAGGACAGGGAGTTTACCTTC. Translation gives CASSQEDREFTF.

The chain couples TRBV3-1 to TRBJ2-7; D call uncertain. Germline V gene data show CDR1 as LGHDT and CDR2 as YNNKEL (reference sequence). The germline V and J ends were trimmed by 3 bases and 3 bases, with 9 bases remaining between them. There are 13 residues in the CDR3. The CDR3 region has the DNA TGTGCCAGCAGCCAGACGGACGGCTACGAGCAGTACTTC. It translates to CASSQTDGYEQYF.